This T cell receptor beta chain was sequenced during a study of blood T cell repertoires in COVID-19 (TCRdb year 2020). Background for the entire study: Recovered participants in ImmuneRACE Cohort 3 were defined by two consecutive negative NP/OP PCR tests, clearance by a healthcare professional, or resolution of symptoms. Samples covering the acute and convalescent phases of COVID-19 were provided by collaborators in the United States, Italy and Spain. The material from the prospective study consisted of cDNA or gDNA derived from T cells, B-cell-depleted T cells, or PBMCs. The dataset comprised deeply sampled blood TCRbeta repertoires from subjects exposed to, actively infected with, or recovered from COVID-19. The repertoires were released in a freely available public database meant as a resource for research on the immune response to SARS-CoV-2. The samples were drawn from the first 160 participants of the ongoing ImmuneRACE study and from 1,254 subjects provided by 6 global collaborators. The sample metadata nearly always contained a de-identified subject ID, COVID-19 status, age in years and sex. HLA class I and class II types, where available, came from metadata supplied by the sample provider rather than from assay-based typing.

TCRbeta CDR3 regions were amplified from genomic DNA using the immunoSEQ Assay, a bias-controlled multiplex PCR. The paper's data handling went like this. Nucleated cell counts per sample were estimated from amplification of reference gene primers within the assay. Sequence reads were collapsed and filtered to measure the absolute abundance of every unique TCRbeta CDR3 rearrangement. For each sample, productive Simpson clonality was calculated as the square root of Simpson's diversity index across productive rearrangements. Here the immuneACCESS table is served through TCRdb, limited to in-frame sequences with V and J called. Missing clones are a known gap in these copies; in checked studies unresolved V genes cover under half, and the rest lacks a known reason. That table supplies the V and J calls and clone size; D and trimming were determined from the DNA. The sample has 350,000 to 450,000 clones on record, 80% to 90% of them singletons. In total, the top ten clones hold around 2% of the sample.

Participants in the prospective study were aged about 18 to 100 years, lived in 24 United States geographic areas, and enrolled through a virtual design. To assign participants to cohorts, the prospective study relied on clinical history that participants themselves reported in a screening survey and a study questionnaire. Each participant in the prospective study had whole blood, serum and a nasopharyngeal or oropharyngeal swab collected by mobile phlebotomists. Participants in the prospective study had the option to provide additional blood draws and questionnaires over a roughly two-month period. Prospective study blood samples were shipped either frozen or at room temperature before DNA extraction. Turning to this clone: This receptor's antigen is unknown. Nothing much larger sits one base from this clone, and base qualities are not available. This specimen includes other DNA sequences encoding the same CDR3.

What the work shows at the level of the full study, not this receptor alone: The quantity of clinical and demographic metadata differed by source and by participant and was supplied without curation.

The sample was PBMCs or T cells enriched from blood (not recorded which). The sequence derives from a man aged 35-49 years in a cohort exposed to, infected with or recovered from COVID-19 (not recorded which).

At the DNA level, the sequence is TGTGCCAGCAGTTTCACAGGGAATCAGCCCCAGCATTTT. Its protein product is CASSFTGNQPQHF. This sequence uses TRBV28 and TRBJ1-5; a tentative D call is TRBD1 (6 bases match). Trimming costs V 3 bases and J 4 bases, and their ends lie 7 bases apart. The CDR3 numbers 13 residues from cysteine through phenylalanine. The sequence is cut down to CDR3 DNA, 39 bases in frame from base 1. The germline V gene sets CDR1 to MDHEN and CDR2 to SYDVKM.